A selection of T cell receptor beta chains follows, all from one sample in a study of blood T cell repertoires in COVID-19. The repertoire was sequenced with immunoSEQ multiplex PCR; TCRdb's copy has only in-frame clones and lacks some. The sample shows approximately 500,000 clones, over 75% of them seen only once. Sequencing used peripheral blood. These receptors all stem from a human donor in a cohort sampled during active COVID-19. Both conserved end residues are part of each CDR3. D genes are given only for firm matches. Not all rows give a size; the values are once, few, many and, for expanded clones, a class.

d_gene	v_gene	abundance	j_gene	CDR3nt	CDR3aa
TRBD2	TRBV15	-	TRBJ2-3	TGTGCCACCAGCCCTACATTAGCGGGAGGGAGCACAGATACGCAGTATTTT	CATSPTLAGGSTDTQYF
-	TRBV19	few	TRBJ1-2	TGTGCCAGTAGACGGGACACCCAACTAGTCTATGGCTACACCTTC	CASRRDTQLVYGYTF
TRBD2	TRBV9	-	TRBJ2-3	TGTGCCAGCAGCGTAGGGCTAGCGGGAGAAGGCACGCAGTATTTT	CASSVGLAGEGTQYF
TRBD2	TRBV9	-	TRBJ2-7	TGTGCCAGCAGCGTCACTAGCGGGAGCTACGAGCAGTACTTC	CASSVTSGSYEQYF
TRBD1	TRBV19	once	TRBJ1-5	TGTGCCAGTAGTCCTCCGGGACAGGGGTCCAATCAGCCCCAGCATTTT	CASSPPGQGSNQPQHF
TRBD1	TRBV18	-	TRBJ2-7	TGTGCCAGCTCCAAGGGGGACAGTAGGTACGAGCAGTACTTC	CASSKGDSRYEQYF
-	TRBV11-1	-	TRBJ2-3	TGTGCCAGCAGCTTACTTAGAGAAGGCACAGATACGCAGTATTTT	CASSLLREGTDTQYF
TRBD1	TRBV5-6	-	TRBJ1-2	TGTGCCAGCAGCTTGGTGGCAGGGGGCTTAAACTATGGCTACACCTTC	CASSLVAGGLNYGYTF
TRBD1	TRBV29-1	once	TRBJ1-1	TGCAGCGTTGAACAGGGGGCCACTGAAGCTTTCTTT	CSVEQGATEAFF
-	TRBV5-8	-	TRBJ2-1	TGTGCCAGCAGCTCCCGACAGGGAGGAGCTCCAAGGTTGGTCTTC	CASSSRQGGAPRLVF
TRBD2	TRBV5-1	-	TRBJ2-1	TGCGCCAGCAGCTGGTCGGTAGCGGGCGATTACAATGAGCAGTTCTTC	CASSWSVAGDYNEQFF
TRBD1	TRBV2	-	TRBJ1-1	TGTGCCAGCAGGGCAGCAGGGGGCACTGAAGCTTTCTTT	CASRAAGGTEAFF
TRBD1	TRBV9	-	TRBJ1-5	TGTGCCAGCAGCGCGACAGGGGGAAGCAATCAGCCCCAGCATTTT	CASSATGGSNQPQHF
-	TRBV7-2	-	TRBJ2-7	TGTGCCAGCAGCCCCCAGGGCAGTTTACCAGGCTACGAGCAGTACTTC	CASSPQGSLPGYEQYF
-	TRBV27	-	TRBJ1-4	TGTGCCAGCAGTAAAACATGGGAGGGGGAAAAACTGTTTTTT	CASSKTWEGEKLFF
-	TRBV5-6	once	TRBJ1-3	TGTGCCAGCAGCTTTGATGACAGACGAAACACCATATATTTT	CASSFDDRRNTIYF
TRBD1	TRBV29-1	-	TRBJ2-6	TGCAGCGTTATGACAGGGAGCTCTGGGGCCAACGTCCTGACTTTC	CSVMTGSSGANVLTF
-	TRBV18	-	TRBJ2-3	TGTGCCAGCTCACCACTGATGCTGGACATCACAGATACGCAGTATTTT	CASSPLMLDITDTQYF
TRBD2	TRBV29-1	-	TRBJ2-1	TGCAGCGTCGCGACTAGCGGAGTTTACAATGAGCAGTTCTTC	CSVATSGVYNEQFF
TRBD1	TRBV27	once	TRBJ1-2	TGTGCCAGCAGTGGGACAGGGAATAATGGCTACACCTTC	CASSGTGNNGYTF
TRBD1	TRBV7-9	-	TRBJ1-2	TGTGCCAGCACCCCATCCGGGACAGCCTACACCTTC	CASTPSGTAYTF
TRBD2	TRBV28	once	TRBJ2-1	TGTGCCAGCAGCGCCGTGGCGGGAGTCGTCTTC	CASSAVAGVVF
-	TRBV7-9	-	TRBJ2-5	TGTGCCAGCAGCTTGCCGAACGGGGGAGGTTTCCAAGAGACCCAGTACTTC	CASSLPNGGGFQETQYF
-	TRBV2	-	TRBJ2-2	TGTGCCAGCAACCCACGGGCCGGGGAGCTGTTTTTT	CASNPRAGELFF
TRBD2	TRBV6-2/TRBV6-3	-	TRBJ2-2	TGTGCCAGCAGTAGGAGGCTAGCGGAAAACACCGGGGAGCTGTTTTTT	CASSRRLAENTGELFF
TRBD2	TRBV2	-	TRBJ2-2	TGTGCCAGCACCGGGTCTAGCGGGTTCACCGGGGAGCTGTTTTTT	CASTGSSGFTGELFF
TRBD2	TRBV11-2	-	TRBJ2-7	TGTGCCAGCAGCTTCCGACTAGCGGGCTCCTACGAGCAGTACTTC	CASSFRLAGSYEQYF